This T cell receptor beta chain was recovered during a study of patients and donors after allogeneic stem cell transplantation. TCRdb re-called the RT-PCR reads through MiXCR, storing one row per CDR3 protein. The profile covers about 25,000 distinct CDR3 sequences, with roughly two fifths appearing a single time and over 70% taken by the ten largest. Trimming pared 0 bases from V and 3 bases from J, leaving 9 bases between. The germline gives CDR1 LNHNV, CDR2 YYDKDF (reference sequence). The CDR3 length is 15 residues. The sequencing input was blood, either unsorted or a sorted T cell fraction (not recorded which). The genes are TRBV15 and TRBJ1-5; D remains ambiguous. This receptor was taken from a human donor who was either an allogeneic HSCT recipient or a stem cell or donor lymphocyte infusion donor (not recorded which). It is not recorded whose cells these are; they may come from a transplant donor. The CDR3 loop is CATSRDRIFNQPQHF. The CDR3 coding sequence is TGTGCCACCAGCAGAGATCGCATTTTCAATCAGCCCCAGCATTTT.